The clone carrying this T cell receptor (beta chain) was seen only a few times. Its specificity is not known. TCRdb recomputed calls from the RACE reads with MiXCR, one row per CDR3 protein. The sample has some 380,000 distinct CDR3 sequences; more than 4.5% are singletons. Time point meaning: patch test 1, 2 weeks after DPC sensitization. Indicated treatment: therapeutic diphenylcyclopropenone sensitization with weekly scalp DPC. With 8 bases clipped from V and 3 bases from J, the junction kept 14 bases outside the gene matches. Germline loops: CDR1 MNHEY, CDR2 SVGEGT. The CDR3 contains 16 residues. These data are taken from a study of human T cells and chemical hapten exposure. Overall study: Upper inner arm skin measuring about 2 cm by about 2 cm received 2% DPC for sensitization. Recorded diagnoses among the mostly female patients were alopecia areata, totalis or universalis.

Study outcomes and limitations: Versus controls, expanded TCRs had significantly more large CDR3 similarity clusters. No change in TCRs above 1 in 1000 frequency was produced by DPC sensitization.

The chain combines TRBV6-2 or TRBV6-3 with TRBJ2-3; TRBD2 matches at 7 bases. This material consisted of whole blood, taken in connection with sensitization to the hapten diphenylcyclopropenone (DPC). The TCR sequence derives from a woman aged 45-65 years with alopecia areata. Some clones in this sample may be carry-over from other donors' samples. The CDR3 DNA reads TGTGCCAGCCTTCGGGACTACCGTCCGGGGACAGATACGCAGTATTTT. Protein: CASLRDYRPGTDTQYF.